These 29 T cell receptor beta chains came from one sample sequenced in a study of control samples from healthy donors and cancer patients. The data were produced by immunoSEQ multiplex PCR, yet TCRdb's version contains in-frame clones alone and is incomplete. This sample has tens of thousands of clones, with roughly 90% found just once. The material sequenced was blood. The receptors shown here come from a man aged 50 or older in good health.

J is TRBJ2-7 and V is TRBV6-2 or TRBV6-3, with 7 bases fitting TRBD1. CDR3 length: 13 residues. Germline-derived CDR1 and CDR2 are MNHEY and SVGEGT. The V segment lost 5 bases and the J segment 2 bases; nucleotides outside the gene matches: 3. DNA of the CDR3: TGTGCCAGCAGTCAGGGGGAGACCTACGAGCAGTACTTC. Translated: CASSQGETYEQYF.

The chain combines TRBV6-5 with TRBJ2-7, with 9 nucleotides matching TRBD2. The V and J ends lost 0 bases and 1 base, in that order; junction bases with no gene match: 4. The CDR3 is made up of 16 amino acids. Germline CDR1 reads MNHEY; CDR2 reads SVGAGI. CDR3 DNA: TGTGCCAGCAGTTACTCTCCCCTAGCGGGGTCCTACGAGCAGTACTTC. It translates to CASSYSPLAGSYEQYF.

The chain couples TRBV6-2 or TRBV6-3 to TRBJ1-1, with TRBD1 as a possible D gene (5 bases). Germline-derived CDR1 and CDR2 are MNHEY and SVGEGT. Trimming cost V 2 bases and J 1 base, with 14 bases left between them. The CDR3 is 16 residues long. CDR3 nucleotide sequence: TGTGCCAGCAGTTACCCCCGGGGGGGTAGGAACACTGAAGCTTTCTTT. As protein: CASSYPRGGRNTEAFF.

The gene calls are TRBV11-3 and TRBJ2-2; D not resolved. Trimming cost V 0 bases and J 0 bases, with 8 bases left between them. The CDR3 totals 16 residues. Germline V gives CDR1 SGHNT, CDR2 YENEEA. The CDR3 sequence: CASSLEASSNTGELFF. In DNA form, the CDR3 reads TGTGCCAGCAGCTTAGAGGCCAGCTCGAACACCGGGGAGCTGTTTTTT.

This clone was picked up one time. The chain is built from TRBV19 and TRBJ2-4; weak D call: TRBD1 (5 bases). Germline V CDR1 and CDR2: LNHDA, SQIVND (reference sequence). This CDR3 has 16 amino acids. With 4 bases removed from V and 7 bases from J, the gap between germline ends came to 20 bases. CDR3 amino acids: CASSNPGSQNGNIQYF. For the CDR3, the DNA is TGTGCCAGTAGTAATCCAGGGTCCCAAAACGGTAACATTCAGTACTTC. Drawing the rest from reference TRBV19 and TRBJ2-4, the complete variable domain is DGGITQSPKYLFRKEGQNVTLSCEQNLNHDAMYWYRQDPGQGLRLIYYSQIVNDFQKGDIAEGYSVSREKKESFPLTVTSAQKNPTAFYLCASSNPGSQNGNIQYFGAGTRLSVL.

V is TRBV11-2 and J is TRBJ1-2; D gene ambiguous. The CDR3 has 12 amino acids. V was trimmed by 5 bases and J by 8 bases, leaving 12 bases between them. CDR1 and CDR2 from the germline V gene are SGHAT and FQNNGV. CDR3 sequence: CASSRWAWGYTF. In nucleotides, the CDR3 is TGTGCCAGCAGCCGATGGGCCTGGGGCTACACCTTC.

The CDR3 here is CASSSLAGTSKYNEQFF. The CDR3 region has the DNA TGTGCCAGTAGTAGCCTCGCTGGGACTAGCAAATACAATGAGCAGTTCTTC. The chain links TRBV19 to TRBJ2-1; 9 bases line up with TRBD2. The CDR3 is 17 residues long. The ends lost 4 bases at V and 4 bases at J; junction bases unmatched: 11. Germline-derived CDR1 and CDR2 are LNHDA and SQIVND (reference sequence).

V usage is TRBV5-6 and J usage is TRBJ1-3; tentative D call: TRBD1 (5 bases). V was clipped by 1 base and J by 1 base, with 9 bases between them. The CDR3 is made up of 15 amino acids. Per germline, CDR1 SGHDT and CDR2 YYEEEE. CDR3: CASSLSGSSGNTIYF. The CDR3, as DNA: TGTGCCAGCAGCTTGTCAGGGTCTTCTGGAAACACCATATATTTT.

This clone was detected once. V and J are TRBV9 and TRBJ2-7, with TRBD2 matching 8 bases. Trimming at V came to 0 bases and at J to 0 bases, leaving 2 bases not matched to a gene. CDR1 SGDLS and CDR2 YYNGEE come from the germline V gene. This CDR3 comprises 15 residues. This CDR3 is CASSVGSGSSYEQYF. CDR3 bases: TGTGCCAGCAGCGTAGGCAGCGGGAGCTCCTACGAGCAGTACTTC.

V is TRBV6-5 and J is TRBJ2-7; 7 nucleotides line up with TRBD1. Trimming removed 5 bases from V and 1 base from J; junction bases left unmatched: 5. The CDR3 has 14 residues. The germline CDR1 and CDR2 sequences are MNHEY and SVGAGI. CDR3 amino acids: CASSRATGSYEQYF. In DNA form, the CDR3 reads TGTGCCAGCAGTAGGGCGACAGGGTCCTACGAGCAGTACTTC.

The chain carries TRBV6-5 and TRBJ2-7; D not resolved. This CDR3 contains 12 residues. V was trimmed by 2 bases and J by 6 bases, leaving 8 bases between them. CDR1 is MNHEY and CDR2 is SVGAGI in the germline V gene. Here the CDR3 DNA reads TGTGCCAGCAGTTACATGCTAGGCGAGCAGTACTTC. Translating gives CASSYMLGEQYF.

The chain couples TRBV5-6 to TRBJ1-2, with no clear D. Germline V gives CDR1 SGHDT, CDR2 YYEEEE. The V end was cut by 0 bases, the J end by 4 bases, with 13 bases between. The CDR3 consists of 15 residues. CDR3 region: CASSLVGNLVYGYTF. In DNA form, the CDR3 reads TGTGCCAGCAGCTTGGTAGGGAATTTGGTCTATGGCTACACCTTC.

V and J are TRBV7-8 and TRBJ2-3; 10 bases line up with TRBD2. Trimming at V came to 3 bases and at J to 7 bases, leaving 7 bases not matched to a gene. CDR1 and CDR2 (germline): SGHVS, FQNEAQ. The CDR3 is made up of 15 amino acids. The CDR3 DNA reads TGTGCCAGCAGCTTTAGCGTAGCGGGGGGTAATACGCAGTATTTT. Amino acids: CASSFSVAGGNTQYF.

The chain carries TRBV30 and TRBJ2-7, with D possibly being TRBD2 (5 bases). The CDR3 contains 13 residues. The V and J ends lost 1 base and 5 bases respectively, with 12 bases between them. Germline CDR1 GTSNPN, CDR2 SVGIG (reference sequence). CDR3 sequence: CAWSAGLADEQYF. CDR3 coding DNA: TGTGCCTGGAGTGCGGGCCTAGCAGACGAGCAGTACTTC. Full variable domain (outside the CDR3, taken from reference TRBV30 and TRBJ2-7): SQTIHQWPATLVQPVGSPLSLECTVEGTSNPNLYWYRQAAGRGLQLLFYSVGIGQISSEVPQNLSASRPQDRQFILSSKKLLLSDSGFYLCAWSAGLADEQYFGPGTRLTVT.

The J gene is TRBJ1-2, the V gene TRBV19, with D possibly TRBD1 on 6 matching bases. The CDR3 spans 15 residues. Germline CDR1 and CDR2: LNHDA and SQIVND (reference sequence). Trimming pared 10 bases from V and 2 bases from J, leaving 20 bases between. The CDR3 DNA sequence: TGTGCCACTCCTAATCCCCAGGGGATCAACTATGGCTACACCTTC. This encodes CATPNPQGINYGYTF.

This rearrangement joins TRBV4-1 to TRBJ2-3; D unresolved. Germline values: CDR1 MGHRA, CDR2 YSYEKL. The CDR3 runs 16 residues. Trimming took off 1 base at V and 2 bases at J, with 13 bases between the two ends. The CDR3: CASSQVSLVYTDTQYF. CDR3 DNA: TGCGCCAGCAGCCAAGTCAGTCTAGTATACACAGATACGCAGTATTTT.

CDR3 residues: CASSPAGVIMNTEAFF. The DNA for the CDR3 is TGTGCCAGCAGCCCGGCGGGGGTAATAATGAACACTGAAGCTTTCTTT. This rearrangement joins TRBV7-8 to TRBJ1-1; maybe TRBD1 (5 bases). The V gene's germline CDR1 is SGHVS and CDR2 FQNEAQ. V was shortened by 5 bases and J by 0 bases, with 16 bases between the two germline ends. The length of the CDR3 is 16 residues.

The chain has TRBV9 and TRBJ2-1; unclear D gene. The V gene's germline CDR1 is SGDLS and CDR2 YYNGEE. The CDR3 is 15 amino acids. The ends were cut back, 4 bases at V and 5 bases at J, with 16 bases in the middle. CDR3: CASSPRPSNNNEQFF. The CDR3 nucleotides read TGTGCCAGCAGCCCCCGACCAAGTAACAACAATGAGCAGTTCTTC.

Only a few counts were recorded for this clone. The chain links TRBV2 to TRBJ1-1, with D perhaps matching TRBD1 (5 bases). The germline V gene encodes CDR1 SNHLY and CDR2 FYNNEI. The CDR3 contains 14 residues. Trimming removed 6 bases from V and 3 bases from J, with 14 bases in between. DNA of the CDR3: TGTGCCAGCAGGGGGACTCTTGGATACACTGAAGCTTTCTTT. This codes for CASRGTLGYTEAFF.

This chain links TRBV6-4 with TRBJ2-3; possibly TRBD2 for D (5 bases). The CDR3 has 13 amino acids. Germline loops: CDR1 MRHNA, CDR2 SNTAGT. Trimming stripped 6 bases from V and 4 bases from J, with 11 bases between. CDR3 in amino acids: CASSARGSDTQYF. The CDR3 DNA sequence: TGTGCCAGCAGCGCCCGAGGGTCAGATACGCAGTATTTT.

The chain joins TRBV29-1 to TRBJ1-1; 9 bases fit TRBD1. CDR1 is SQVTM and CDR2 is ANQGSEA in the germline V gene. This CDR3 is built from 15 residues. V gave up 4 bases and J gave up 7 bases; unmatched junction bases: 13. The CDR3 nucleotides read TGCAGCGTTGTTGAAAGGGGGACAGGGCGAATTGAAGCTTTCTTT. Translation: CSVVERGTGRIEAFF.

The table lists this clone with a count of one. The chain uses TRBV6-2 or TRBV6-3 and TRBJ2-2; a weak D match, TRBD2 (5 bases). Trimming cost V 5 bases and J 0 bases, with 13 bases left between them. The CDR3 extends over 16 amino acids. Per the germline V gene, CDR1 is MNHEY and CDR2 is SVGEGT. The CDR3 spells CASSLSGGANTGELFF. The CDR3 DNA reads as TGTGCCAGCAGTCTCTCCGGAGGAGCGAACACCGGGGAGCTGTTTTTT.

This clone was detected only once. This sequence joins TRBV5-4 and TRBJ2-3; D perhaps matches TRBD2 (6 bases). Germline lookup yields CDR1 SGHNT and CDR2 YYREEE (reference sequence). Trimming removed 3 bases from V and 1 base from J, with 9 bases in between. The CDR3 sequence is 14 residues long. The CDR3 is CASSWRGRTDTQYF. The CDR3 coding sequence is TGTGCCAGCAGCTGGAGGGGCCGCACAGATACGCAGTATTTT.

The V call is TRBV27, the J call TRBJ2-5; D possibly matches TRBD1 or TRBD2 (5 bases each). Trimming cost V 10 bases and J 1 base, with 10 bases left between them. There are 12 residues in the CDR3. CDR1 is MNHEY, CDR2 SMNVEV, per germline (reference sequence). CDR3 region: CATSGGQETQYF. CDR3 DNA: TGTGCCACGTCTGGGGGCCAAGAGACCCAGTACTTC.

This clone was counted a few times. CDR3 in DNA: TGCAGCGTGGGGGACGATACGCAGTATTTT. Translating gives CSVGDDTQYF. This chain uses TRBV29-1 with TRBJ2-3, with D perhaps matching TRBD1 or TRBD2 (5 bases each). Looked up from germline, CDR1 is SQVTM and CDR2 is ANQGSEA. The CDR3 covers 10 residues. Trimming removed 6 bases at V and 6 bases at J, with 7 bases between.

The rearrangement uses TRBV10-3 and TRBJ2-6; 10 nucleotides line up with TRBD1. In germline, CDR1 is ENHRY, CDR2 SYGVKD. This CDR3 is 18 amino acids long. V was clipped by 6 bases and J by 0 bases; unmatched bases: 8. The CDR3 here is CAIRPGTGAPSGANVLTF. In DNA form, the CDR3 reads TGTGCCATCAGGCCCGGGACAGGGGCACCCTCTGGGGCCAACGTCCTGACTTTC.

This clone was found once. The chain carries TRBV5-4 and TRBJ1-2; 8 nucleotides match TRBD1. Germline CDR1 and CDR2: SGHNT and YYREEE (reference sequence). This CDR3 region has 14 residues. J lost 3 bases, V lost 4 bases, and 5 bases had no gene match. The CDR3 protein is CASSRPTGDYGYTF. The CDR3 nucleotides read TGTGCCAGCAGCCGCCCGACAGGGGACTATGGCTACACCTTC.

V and J are TRBV2 and TRBJ2-3; no reliable D call. Germline assignment: CDR1 SNHLY and CDR2 FYNNEI. This CDR3 is 13 amino acids long. V shed 6 bases and J shed 2 bases, with 9 bases lying between them. CDR3 sequence reads: CASSFSPTDTQYF. CDR3 sequence (DNA): TGTGCCAGCAGCTTCAGCCCCACAGATACGCAGTATTTT. The whole variable domain, filled in from reference TRBV2 and TRBJ2-3, reads EPEVTQTPSHQVTQMGQEVILRCVPISNHLYFYWYRQILGQKVEFLVSFYNNEISEKSEIFDDQFSVERPDGSNFTLKIRSTKLEDSAMYFCASSFSPTDTQYFGPGTRLTVL.

This clone has a handful of counts. The chain is built from TRBV3-1 (or the pseudogene TRBV3-2) and TRBJ2-3; D may be TRBD1 or TRBD2 (5 bases each). The CDR3 contains 18 residues. Germline CDR1 and CDR2: LGHDT and YNNKEL (reference sequence). V lost 2 bases to trimming and J lost 2 bases, with 20 bases between them. This chain's CDR3 is CASSQLLAGTLFTDTQYF. CDR3 nucleotide sequence: TGTGCCAGCAGCCAATTGTTAGCCGGGACCCTATTCACAGATACGCAGTATTTT.